Shown below are 20 T cell receptor beta chains from a single sample sequenced in a study of blood T cells in healthy people across ages. Next came a second PCR, run for 7 to 11 cycles, which used a sample-barcoded 5' primer along with a J-beta primer mix. Each CDR3 protein is one row after TCRdb ran MiXCR on the 5' RACE reads. The sample records about 570,000 distinct CDR3 sequences, about 26% being singletons. Sequenced material: blood. These receptors were obtained from a woman aged 70-85 years in good health.

The chain combines TRBV7-3 with TRBJ2-5; 10 bases are a match to TRBD1. With 4 bases clipped from V and 9 bases from J, the junction kept 5 bases outside the gene matches. CDR3 size: 13 residues. The germline CDR1 and CDR2 sequences are SGHTA and FQGTGA. The CDR3 loop reads CASSSGQGEAQYF. The CDR3 bases are TGTGCCAGCAGCTCCGGACAGGGGGAGGCCCAGTACTTC.

This clonotype was seen only a few times. This rearrangement joins TRBV7-2 to TRBJ2-3; D is uncertain. CDR3 size: 15 residues. Germline lookup yields CDR1 SGHTA and CDR2 FQGNSA. The germline V and J ends were trimmed by 3 bases and 2 bases, with 12 bases remaining between them. CDR3 amino acids: CASSFLARITDTQYF. The DNA for the CDR3 is TGTGCCAGCAGCTTTTTGGCTAGGATCACAGATACGCAGTATTTT.

The CDR3 here is CASFTPGQSNQPQHF. For the CDR3, the DNA is TGTGCCAGCTTCACCCCGGGACAGAGCAATCAGCCCCAGCATTTT. The rearrangement uses TRBV6-2 or TRBV6-3 and TRBJ1-5, with 7 bases fitting TRBD1. The CDR3 runs 15 residues. The trim removed 8 bases at V and 1 base at J, leaving 8 bases unmatched. Germline CDR1 MNHEY, CDR2 SVGEGT.

A few counts support this clonotype. The chain joins TRBV30 to TRBJ1-3, with TRBD1 as a possible D gene (5 bases). This CDR3 spans 12 amino acids. The germline V gene encodes CDR1 GTSNPN and CDR2 SVGIG (reference sequence). Trimming stripped 6 bases from V and 5 bases from J, with 11 bases between. In DNA form, the CDR3 reads TGTGCCTGCCAGGGACCAAGAAACACCATATATTTT. Encoded protein: CACQGPRNTIYF.

This clonotype was counted only a few times. This chain uses TRBV10-3 with TRBJ2-5, with TRBD1 matching over 7 bases. From germline, CDR1 is ENHRY and CDR2 SYGVKD. The length of the CDR3 is 15 residues. The trim removed 7 bases at V and 0 bases at J, leaving 8 bases unmatched. The CDR3 here is CAIKEGATYQETQYF. The CDR3 bases are TGTGCCATCAAAGAGGGGGCAACTTACCAAGAGACCCAGTACTTC.

This sequence joins TRBV20-1 and TRBJ2-5, with 10 bases aligning to TRBD2. TRBJ2-1 explains the end of the DNA better; the J call may be wrong. This CDR3 has 14 residues. Looked up from germline, CDR1 is DFQATT and CDR2 is SNEGSKA (reference sequence). For the CDR3, the DNA is TGCAGTGCACCTACTAGCGGGGTAATCAATGAGCAGTTCTTC. Residues: CSAPTSGVINEQFF.

This chain connects TRBV10-3 to TRBJ2-7; D unresolved. The CDR3 runs to 12 residues. Trimming shortened V by 3 bases and J by 5 bases, and 8 bases separated the two germline ends. Germline V lookup: CDR1 ENHRY, CDR2 SYGVKD. The CDR3 DNA is TGTGCCATCAGTGATCACGCCGACGAGCAGTACTTC. Translating it yields CAISDHADEQYF.

Only a few counts were recorded for this clonotype. The chain recombines TRBV6-1 with TRBJ1-4; weak D call: TRBD1 (6 bases). The V end lost 1 base, the J end lost 13 bases, and 13 bases lay between the germline ends. Germline-derived CDR1 and CDR2 are MNHNS and SASEGT. CDR3 length: 13 amino acids. CDR3 amino acids: CASSEGQATRLFF. Written as DNA, the CDR3 is TGTGCCAGCAGTGAAGGACAGGCTACAAGACTGTTTTTT.

This clonotype has more than one count but fewer than ten. The chain recombines TRBV5-1 with TRBJ2-5; no firm D call. This CDR3 region has 15 residues. The V end lost 3 bases, the J end lost 3 bases, and 15 bases lay between the germline ends. The germline CDR1 and CDR2 sequences are SGHRS and YFSETQ. CDR3 coding DNA: TGCGCCAGCAGCTCCGGTGTCCCAGCAGAAGAGACCCAGTACTTC. Its protein product is CASSSGVPAEETQYF.

The J gene is TRBJ2-1, the V gene TRBV7-2, with unresolved D. The tail of the sequence fits TRBJ2-5 better, so the J call may be wrong. The germline gives CDR1 SGHTA, CDR2 FQGNSA. This CDR3 has 12 amino acids. The CDR3 sequence is CASSLSFETQYF. The CDR3 coding sequence is TGTGCCAGCAGCTTAAGCTTCGAGACCCAGTACTTC.

The rearrangement uses TRBV7-2 and TRBJ2-3, with D possibly called TRBD1 or TRBD2 (5 bases each). Between the trimmed V and J ends, which lost 8 bases and 6 bases, there was a span of 21 bases. The CDR3 totals 15 residues. The germline V gene encodes CDR1 SGHTA and CDR2 FQGNSA. The CDR3 reads CASAPFPGLTDTQYF. The CDR3 DNA sequence: TGTGCCAGCGCCCCTTTCCCGGGGCTTACGGATACGCAGTATTTT.

This chain uses TRBV20-1 with TRBJ2-1; 10 bases are a match to TRBD2. Trimming took 0 bases from V and 5 from J; bases not matched to a gene: 4. Germline values: CDR1 DFQATT, CDR2 SNEGSKA (reference sequence). The CDR3 has 15 amino acids. The CDR3 nucleotides are TGCAGTGCTAGAGACCCACTAGCGGGGCACAATGAGCAGTTCTTC. It specifies CSARDPLAGHNEQFF.

This rearrangement joins TRBV3-1 to TRBJ2-7, with 8 bases lining up with TRBD1. V was pared by 6 bases and J by 2 bases, with 3 bases of the junction left unmatched. The CDR3 has 13 residues. From germline, CDR1 is LGHDT and CDR2 YNNKEL (reference sequence). The CDR3 DNA is TGTGCCAGCAGACAACAGGGGGCCTACGAGCAGTACTTC. This gives the protein CASRQQGAYEQYF.

This clonotype was seen a few times. The chain uses TRBV5-6 and TRBJ1-1, with D maybe TRBD1 (6 bases). The V and J ends lost 9 bases and 1 base respectively, with 13 bases between them. This CDR3 region has 13 residues. CDR1 is SGHDT and CDR2 is YYEEEE in the germline V gene. The CDR3 protein is CATQGHTNTEAFF. The CDR3 DNA reads TGTGCCACCCAGGGACATACGAACACTGAAGCTTTCTTT.

The chain joins TRBV2 to TRBJ1-5; a weak D match, TRBD1 (5 bases). V lost 6 bases, J lost 4 bases, and 13 bases lay in between. This CDR3 has 14 amino acids. Germline CDR1 is SNHLY and CDR2 is FYNNEI. CDR3 residues: CASSRDLGNQPQHF. CDR3 nucleotide sequence: TGTGCCAGCAGCAGGGACTTGGGGAATCAGCCCCAGCATTTT.

The V gene is TRBV20-1, the J gene TRBJ2-7; D is possibly TRBD1 (6 bases). V gave up 7 bases and J gave up 2 bases, with 15 bases separating them. Germline V gene data show CDR1 as DFQATT and CDR2 as SNEGSKA (reference sequence). This CDR3 comprises 13 residues. This CDR3 reads CSVNDDRTYEQYF. The CDR3 DNA reads as TGCAGTGTGAACGACGACAGGACCTACGAGCAGTACTTC.

The chain combines TRBV7-2 with TRBJ2-5, with 8 positions matching TRBD1. CDR3 length: 15 residues. V was clipped by 5 bases and J by 2 bases; unmatched bases: 7. Germline V gene lookup returns CDR1 SGHTA and CDR2 FQGNSA. The CDR3 reads CASSRQGLLQETQYF. In DNA, the CDR3 is TGTGCCAGCAGCCGACAGGGGCTGTTACAAGAGACCCAGTACTTC.

The gene calls are TRBV7-2 and TRBJ2-7; 11 nucleotides line up with TRBD2. Trimming at V came to 1 base and at J to 0 bases, leaving 8 bases not matched to a gene. CDR1 and CDR2 from the germline V gene are SGHTA and FQGNSA. The CDR3 covers 18 residues. The CDR3 region is CASSLGLAGPGSSYEQYF. CDR3 sequence (DNA): TGTGCCAGCAGCTTAGGACTAGCGGGGCCTGGGAGCTCCTACGAGCAGTACTTC.

This chain links TRBV27 with TRBJ1-2; a weak D match, TRBD1 (5 bases). The CDR3 runs to 13 residues. The germline CDR1 and CDR2 sequences are MNHEY and SMNVEV (reference sequence). Trimming removed 6 bases at V and 3 bases at J, with 11 bases between. The CDR3: CASSRQIDYGYTF. CDR3 DNA sequence: TGTGCCAGCAGCCGACAGATAGACTATGGCTACACCTTC.

This clonotype came up a few times. The chain joins TRBV20-1 to TRBJ1-1; the D gene is possibly TRBD1 (5 bases). V was trimmed by 6 bases and J by 0 bases, leaving 14 bases between them. The CDR3 extends over 14 amino acids. CDR1 and CDR2 from the germline V gene are DFQATT and SNEGSKA (reference sequence). The CDR3 protein is CSAKFQGMNTEAFF. The CDR3 nucleotides are TGCAGTGCGAAATTCCAGGGTATGAACACTGAAGCTTTCTTT.